This TCR beta chain was captured by sequencing in a study of blood T cell repertoires in COVID-19. Study overall: PBMCs, B-cell-depleted T cells, or T cells provided the cDNA or gDNA that made up the material.

Method: immunoSEQ multiplex PCR; TCRdb's copy keeps in-frame clones and lacks some. Counted here are hundreds of thousands of clones, roughly nine tenths occurring once; the ten biggest clones make up less than 3.5%. This clone was observed a single time. CDR3 size: 14 residues. CDR1 and CDR2 from the germline V gene are MNHEY and SVGEGT. Trimming removed 5 bases at V and 4 bases at J, with 14 bases between. This receptor was taken from a woman aged 30 to 39 with COVID-19, enrolled during active disease. The sequencing input was peripheral blood. The gene calls are TRBV6-2 or TRBV6-3 and TRBJ1-1, with a tentative D call TRBD1 (5 bases). The CDR3: CASSLDRGGTEAFF. The CDR3 nucleotides read TGTGCCAGCAGTCTCGACCGGGGGGGCACTGAAGCTTTCTTT.